This T cell receptor (beta chain) is drawn from a study of cytomegalovirus exposure and HLA in healthy donors. V trimming: 5 bases; J trimming: 8 bases; junction bases outside the gene matches: 8. Germline CDR1 reads SEHNR; CDR2 reads FQNEAQ (reference sequence). The CDR3 has 14 residues. Findings of the study overall: Researchers reported that a few CMV-associated chains were confirmed in vitro as CMV antigen-specific.

Profiled with immunoSEQ multiplex PCR; TCRdb holds only in-frame clones, not every one. This table holds 160,000 or so clones, 87% found once. Points on this clone: Its antigen remains unknown.

The chain uses TRBV7-9 and TRBJ1-4, with 7 bases that match TRBD1. The origin of this receptor is a woman aged 30 to 39 in good health and CMV-seronegative. Specimen: PBMCs. CDR3 sequence (DNA): TGTGCCAGCAGCCCGACAGGGCGACACGAAAAACTGTTTTTT. It is translated as CASSPTGRHEKLFF.